This T cell receptor (beta chain) is drawn from a study of blood T cells in healthy people across ages. Whole-study results and caveats: Diversity estimated from one million T cells was considered an underestimate.

This clonotype was detected only a few times. The antigen is not known. Alongside a J-beta primer mix, a sample-barcoded 5' primer served in a second PCR lasting about 7 to 11 cycles. All samples gave at least 2.5 million CDR3-containing paired-end reads. TCRdb re-called the 5' RACE reads through MiXCR, storing one row per CDR3 protein. In the table there are 650,000 to 800,000 distinct CDR3 sequences, around two fifths of which are singletons. The sample comprised blood. This clonotype was obtained from a man in his sixties in good health.

The CDR3 nucleotides are TGTGCCAGCCGTCTGAGCGCCGTTTCCCCCACAGATACGCAGTATTTT. Translating it yields CASRLSAVSPTDTQYF. V usage is TRBV6-1 and J usage is TRBJ2-3, with D hard to call. The ends were cut back, 8 bases at V and 2 bases at J, with 20 bases in the middle. The germline CDR1 and CDR2 sequences are MNHNS and SASEGT. The CDR3 extends over 16 amino acids.